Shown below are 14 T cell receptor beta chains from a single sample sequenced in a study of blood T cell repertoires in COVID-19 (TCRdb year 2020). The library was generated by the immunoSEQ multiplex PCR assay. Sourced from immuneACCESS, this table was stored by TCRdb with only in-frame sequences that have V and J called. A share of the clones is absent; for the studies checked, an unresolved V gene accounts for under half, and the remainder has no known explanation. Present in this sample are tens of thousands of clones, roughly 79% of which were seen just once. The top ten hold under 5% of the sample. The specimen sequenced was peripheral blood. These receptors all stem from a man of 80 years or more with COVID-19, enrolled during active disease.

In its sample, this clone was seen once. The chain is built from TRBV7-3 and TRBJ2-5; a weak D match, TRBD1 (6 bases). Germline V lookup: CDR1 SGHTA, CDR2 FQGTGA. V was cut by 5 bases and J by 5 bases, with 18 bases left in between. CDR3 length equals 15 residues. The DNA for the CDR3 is TGTGCCAGCAGCCTACAGGGCGGGCGAGGGGAGACCCAGTACTTC. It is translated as CASSLQGGRGETQYF.

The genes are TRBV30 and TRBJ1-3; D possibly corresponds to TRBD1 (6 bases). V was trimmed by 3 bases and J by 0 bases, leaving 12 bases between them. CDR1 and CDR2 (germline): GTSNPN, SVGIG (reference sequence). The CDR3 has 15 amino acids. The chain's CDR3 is CAWRKDSRSGNTIYF. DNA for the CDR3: TGTGCCTGGAGAAAGGACAGCCGCTCTGGAAACACCATATATTTT.

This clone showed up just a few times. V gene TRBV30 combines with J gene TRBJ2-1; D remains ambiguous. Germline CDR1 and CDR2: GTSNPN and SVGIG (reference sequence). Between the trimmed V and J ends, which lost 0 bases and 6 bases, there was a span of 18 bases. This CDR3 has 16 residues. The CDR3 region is CAWSVRGFTPANEQFF. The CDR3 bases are TGTGCCTGGAGTGTACGAGGCTTCACCCCCGCCAATGAGCAGTTCTTC.

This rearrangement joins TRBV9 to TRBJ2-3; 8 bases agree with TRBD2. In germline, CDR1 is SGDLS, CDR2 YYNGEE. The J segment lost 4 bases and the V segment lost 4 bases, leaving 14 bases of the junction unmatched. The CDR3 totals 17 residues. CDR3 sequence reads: CASSPWGASGSPDTQYF. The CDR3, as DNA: TGTGCCAGCAGCCCTTGGGGAGCTAGCGGGTCGCCAGATACGCAGTATTTT.

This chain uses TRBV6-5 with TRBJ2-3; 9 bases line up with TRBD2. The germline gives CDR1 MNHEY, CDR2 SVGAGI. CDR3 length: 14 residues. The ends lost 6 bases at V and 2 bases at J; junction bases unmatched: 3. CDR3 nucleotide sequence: TGTGCCAGCAGCCGCGGGGGGGACACAGATACGCAGTATTTT. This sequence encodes CASSRGGDTDTQYF.

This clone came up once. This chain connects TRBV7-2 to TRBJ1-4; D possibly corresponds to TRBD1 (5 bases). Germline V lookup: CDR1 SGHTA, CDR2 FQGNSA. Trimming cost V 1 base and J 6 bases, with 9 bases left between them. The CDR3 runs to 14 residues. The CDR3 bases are TGTGCCAGCAGCTTAGTGGTAGGGGATGAAAAACTGTTTTTT. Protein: CASSLVVGDEKLFF.

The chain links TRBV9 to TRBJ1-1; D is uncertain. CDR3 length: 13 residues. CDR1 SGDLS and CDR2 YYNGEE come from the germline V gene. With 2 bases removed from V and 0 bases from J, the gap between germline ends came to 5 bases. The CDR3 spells CASSVLMNTEAFF. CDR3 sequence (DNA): TGTGCCAGCAGCGTCCTTATGAACACTGAAGCTTTCTTT.

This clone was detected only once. The CDR3 DNA sequence: TGTGCCATCAGTGGGGACAGGGAGGCCAATCAGCCCCAGCATTTT. Amino acid sequence: CAISGDREANQPQHF. The chain is built from TRBV10-3 and TRBJ1-5; TRBD1 aligns across 9 bases. There are 15 residues in the CDR3. The germline gives CDR1 ENHRY, CDR2 SYGVKD. V shed 4 bases and J 3 bases; nucleotides not matched to a gene: 4.

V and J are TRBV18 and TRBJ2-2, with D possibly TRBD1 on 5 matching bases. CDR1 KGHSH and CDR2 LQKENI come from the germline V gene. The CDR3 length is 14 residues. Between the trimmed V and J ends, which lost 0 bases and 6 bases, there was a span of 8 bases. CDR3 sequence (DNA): TGTGCCAGCTCACCACCCGCCAGGGCCGGGGAGCTGTTTTTT. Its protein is CASSPPARAGELFF.

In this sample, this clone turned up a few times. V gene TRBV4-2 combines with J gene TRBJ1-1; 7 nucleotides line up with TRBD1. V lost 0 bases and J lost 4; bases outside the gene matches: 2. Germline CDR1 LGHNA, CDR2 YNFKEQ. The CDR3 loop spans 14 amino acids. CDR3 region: CASSQEQGFTEAFF. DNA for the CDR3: TGTGCCAGCAGCCAAGAACAGGGGTTCACTGAAGCTTTCTTT.

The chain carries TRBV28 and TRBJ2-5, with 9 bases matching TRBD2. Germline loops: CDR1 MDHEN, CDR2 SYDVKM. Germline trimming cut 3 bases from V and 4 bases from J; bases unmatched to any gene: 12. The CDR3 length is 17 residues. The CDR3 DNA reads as TGTGCCAGCAGTTTTGCCGGGGGGGTACTAGCGGGAGAGACCCAGTACTTC. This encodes CASSFAGGVLAGETQYF.

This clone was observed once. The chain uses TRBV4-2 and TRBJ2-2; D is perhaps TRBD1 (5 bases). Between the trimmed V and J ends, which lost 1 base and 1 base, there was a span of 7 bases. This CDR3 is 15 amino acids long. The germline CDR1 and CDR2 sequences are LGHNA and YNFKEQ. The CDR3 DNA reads TGTGCCAGCAGCCAAGTCCAGGGGAACACCGGGGAGCTGTTTTTT. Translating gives CASSQVQGNTGELFF.

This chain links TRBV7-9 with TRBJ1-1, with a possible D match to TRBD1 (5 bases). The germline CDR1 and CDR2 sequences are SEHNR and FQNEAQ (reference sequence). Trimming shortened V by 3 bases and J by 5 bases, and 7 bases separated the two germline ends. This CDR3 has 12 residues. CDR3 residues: CASSFSGTEAFF. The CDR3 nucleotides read TGTGCCAGCAGCTTTTCAGGGACTGAAGCTTTCTTT.

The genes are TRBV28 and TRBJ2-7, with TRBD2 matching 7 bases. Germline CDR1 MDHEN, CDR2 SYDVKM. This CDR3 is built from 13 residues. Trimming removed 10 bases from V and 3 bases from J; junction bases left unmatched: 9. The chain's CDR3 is CATREGQVYEQYF. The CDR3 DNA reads TGTGCCACCAGGGAGGGCCAGGTCTACGAGCAGTACTTC.